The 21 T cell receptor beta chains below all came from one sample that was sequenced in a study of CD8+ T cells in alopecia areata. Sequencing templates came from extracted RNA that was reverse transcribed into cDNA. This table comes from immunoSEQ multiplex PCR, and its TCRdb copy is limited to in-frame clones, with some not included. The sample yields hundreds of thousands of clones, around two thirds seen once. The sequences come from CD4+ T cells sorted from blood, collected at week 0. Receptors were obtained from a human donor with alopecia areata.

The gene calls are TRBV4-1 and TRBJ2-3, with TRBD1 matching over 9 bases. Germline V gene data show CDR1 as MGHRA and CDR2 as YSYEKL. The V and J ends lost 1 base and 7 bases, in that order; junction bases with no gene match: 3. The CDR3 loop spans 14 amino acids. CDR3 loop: CASSQGDRENTQYF. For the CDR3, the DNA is TGCGCCAGCAGCCAAGGGGACAGGGAAAATACGCAGTATTTT.

CDR3: CASSVPSASSYNEQFF. Written as DNA, the CDR3 is TGTGCCAGCAGTGTCCCATCTGCTAGCTCCTACAATGAGCAGTTCTTC. V usage is TRBV2 and J usage is TRBJ2-1; no definite D call. CDR1 SNHLY and CDR2 FYNNEI come from the germline V gene. This CDR3 has 16 amino acids. Trimming cost V 4 bases and J 0 bases, with 13 bases left between them.

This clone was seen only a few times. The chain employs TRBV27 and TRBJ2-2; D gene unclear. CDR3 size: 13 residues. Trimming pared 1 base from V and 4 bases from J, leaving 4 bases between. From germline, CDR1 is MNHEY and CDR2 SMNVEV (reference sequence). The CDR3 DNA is TGTGCCAGCAGTTTATACGGCACCGGGGAGCTGTTTTTT. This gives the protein CASSLYGTGELFF.

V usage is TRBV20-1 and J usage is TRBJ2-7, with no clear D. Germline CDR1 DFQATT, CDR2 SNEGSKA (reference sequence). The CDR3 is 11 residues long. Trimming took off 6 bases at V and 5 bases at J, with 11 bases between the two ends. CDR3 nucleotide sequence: TGCAGTGCATTAGCCGGCGACGAGCAGTACTTC. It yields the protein CSALAGDEQYF.

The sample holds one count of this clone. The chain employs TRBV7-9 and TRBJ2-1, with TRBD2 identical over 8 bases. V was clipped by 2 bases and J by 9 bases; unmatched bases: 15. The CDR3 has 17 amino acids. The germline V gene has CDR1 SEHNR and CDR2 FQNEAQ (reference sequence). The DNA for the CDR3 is TGTGCCAGCAGCTTACTCCTGCTATCGGGGGGGGCCCCTGAGCAGTTCTTC. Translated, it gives CASSLLLLSGGAPEQFF.

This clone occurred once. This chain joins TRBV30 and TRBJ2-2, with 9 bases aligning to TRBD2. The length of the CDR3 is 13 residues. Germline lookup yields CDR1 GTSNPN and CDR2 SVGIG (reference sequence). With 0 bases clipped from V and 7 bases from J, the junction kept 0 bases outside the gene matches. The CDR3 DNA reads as TGTGCCTGGAGTGTACTAGCGGGCGGGGAGCTGTTTTTT. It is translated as CAWSVLAGGELFF.

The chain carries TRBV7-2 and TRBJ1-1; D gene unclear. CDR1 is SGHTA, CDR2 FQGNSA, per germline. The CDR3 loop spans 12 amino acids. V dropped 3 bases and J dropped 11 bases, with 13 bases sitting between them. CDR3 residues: CASSFGRSTAFF. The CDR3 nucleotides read TGTGCCAGCAGCTTCGGACGGAGCACGGCTTTCTTT.

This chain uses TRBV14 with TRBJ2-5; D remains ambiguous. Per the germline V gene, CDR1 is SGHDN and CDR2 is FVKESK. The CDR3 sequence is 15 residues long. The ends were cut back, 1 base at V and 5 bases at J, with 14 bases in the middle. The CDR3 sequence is CASSQVGAGFETQYF. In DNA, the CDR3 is TGTGCCAGCAGCCAAGTGGGCGCCGGTTTCGAGACCCAGTACTTC.

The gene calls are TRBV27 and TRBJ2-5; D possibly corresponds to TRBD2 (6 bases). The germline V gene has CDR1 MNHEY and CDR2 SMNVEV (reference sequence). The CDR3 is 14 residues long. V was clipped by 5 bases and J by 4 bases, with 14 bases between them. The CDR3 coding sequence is TGTGCCAGCAGTCAGAGGGACTCGAGAGAGACCCAGTACTTC. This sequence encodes CASSQRDSRETQYF.

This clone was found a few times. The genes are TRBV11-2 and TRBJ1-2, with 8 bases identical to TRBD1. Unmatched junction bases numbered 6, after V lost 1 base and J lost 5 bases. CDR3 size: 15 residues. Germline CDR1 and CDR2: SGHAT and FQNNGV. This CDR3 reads CASSLAAGGSYGYTF. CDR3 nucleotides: TGTGCCAGCAGCTTAGCGGCAGGGGGCAGTTATGGCTACACCTTC.

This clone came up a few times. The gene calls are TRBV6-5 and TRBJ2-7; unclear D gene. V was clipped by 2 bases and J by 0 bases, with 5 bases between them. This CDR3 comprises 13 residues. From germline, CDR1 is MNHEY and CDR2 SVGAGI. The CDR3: CASSYKSSYEQYF. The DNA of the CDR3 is TGTGCCAGCAGTTACAAAAGCTCCTACGAGCAGTACTTC.

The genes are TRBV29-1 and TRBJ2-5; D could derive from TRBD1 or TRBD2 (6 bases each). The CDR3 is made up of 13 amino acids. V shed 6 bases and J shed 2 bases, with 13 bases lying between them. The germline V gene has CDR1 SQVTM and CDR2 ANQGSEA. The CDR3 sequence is CSVRRGVQETQYF. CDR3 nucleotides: TGCAGCGTGCGGAGGGGGGTTCAAGAGACCCAGTACTTC.

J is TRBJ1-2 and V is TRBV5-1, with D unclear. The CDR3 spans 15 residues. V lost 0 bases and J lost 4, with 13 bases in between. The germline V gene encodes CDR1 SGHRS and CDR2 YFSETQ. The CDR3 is CASSLAPDISYGYTF. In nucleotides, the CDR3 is TGCGCCAGCAGCTTGGCCCCCGACATAAGCTATGGCTACACCTTC.

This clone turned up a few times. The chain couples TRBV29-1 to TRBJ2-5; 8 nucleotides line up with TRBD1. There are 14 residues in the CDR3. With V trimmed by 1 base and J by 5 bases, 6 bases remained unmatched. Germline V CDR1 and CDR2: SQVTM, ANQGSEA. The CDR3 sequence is CSVEAQGAGETQYF. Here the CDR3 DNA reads TGCAGCGTTGAAGCCCAGGGGGCAGGGGAGACCCAGTACTTC.

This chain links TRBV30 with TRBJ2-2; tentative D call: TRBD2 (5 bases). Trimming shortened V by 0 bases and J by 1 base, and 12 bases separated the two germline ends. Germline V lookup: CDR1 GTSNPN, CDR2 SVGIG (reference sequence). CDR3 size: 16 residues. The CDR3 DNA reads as TGTGCCTGGAGTGTTCTCGGGGTCTTGAACACCGGGGAGCTGTTTTTT. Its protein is CAWSVLGVLNTGELFF.

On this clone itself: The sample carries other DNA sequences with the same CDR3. The CDR3 region has the DNA TGCAGCGTTGGGGACAGCTCCTACGAGCAGTACTTC. Its translation: CSVGDSSYEQYF. The chain couples TRBV29-1 to TRBJ2-7, with 7 bases aligning to TRBD1. Losses at the gene ends were 4 bases for V and 0 bases for J; bases not matched to a gene: 0. Germline CDR1 SQVTM, CDR2 ANQGSEA. The CDR3 has 12 amino acids.

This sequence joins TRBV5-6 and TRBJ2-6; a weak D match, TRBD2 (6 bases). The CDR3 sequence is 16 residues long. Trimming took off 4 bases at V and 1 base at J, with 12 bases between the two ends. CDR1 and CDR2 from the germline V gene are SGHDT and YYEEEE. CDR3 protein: CASSGGFKSGANVLTF. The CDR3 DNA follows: TGTGCCAGCAGCGGGGGGTTCAAGTCTGGGGCCAACGTCCTGACTTTC.

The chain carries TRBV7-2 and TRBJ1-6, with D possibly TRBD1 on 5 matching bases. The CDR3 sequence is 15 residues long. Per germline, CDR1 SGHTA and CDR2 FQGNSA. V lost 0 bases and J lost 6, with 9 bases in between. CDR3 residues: CASSLAPGGNSPLHF. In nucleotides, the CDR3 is TGTGCCAGCAGCTTAGCCCCCGGGGGTAATTCACCCCTCCACTTT.

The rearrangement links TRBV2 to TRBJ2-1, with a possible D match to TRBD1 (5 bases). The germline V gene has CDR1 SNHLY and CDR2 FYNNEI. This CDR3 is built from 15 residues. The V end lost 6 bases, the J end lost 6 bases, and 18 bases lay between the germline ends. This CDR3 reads CASRAGSVRSNEQFF. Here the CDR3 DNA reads TGTGCCAGCAGAGCAGGGTCGGTGCGGAGCAATGAGCAGTTCTTC.

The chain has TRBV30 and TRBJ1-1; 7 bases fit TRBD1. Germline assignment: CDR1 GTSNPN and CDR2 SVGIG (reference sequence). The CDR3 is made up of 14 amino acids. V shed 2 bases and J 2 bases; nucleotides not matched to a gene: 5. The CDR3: CAWSTYRGNTEAFF. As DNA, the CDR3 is TGTGCCTGGAGTACCTACAGGGGTAACACTGAAGCTTTCTTT.

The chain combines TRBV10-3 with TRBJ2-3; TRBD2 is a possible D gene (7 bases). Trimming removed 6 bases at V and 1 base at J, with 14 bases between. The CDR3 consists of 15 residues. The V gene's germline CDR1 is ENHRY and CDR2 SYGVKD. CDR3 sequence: CAIRPGGLGTDTQYF. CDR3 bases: TGTGCCATCAGGCCGGGGGGCCTTGGCACAGATACGCAGTATTTT.